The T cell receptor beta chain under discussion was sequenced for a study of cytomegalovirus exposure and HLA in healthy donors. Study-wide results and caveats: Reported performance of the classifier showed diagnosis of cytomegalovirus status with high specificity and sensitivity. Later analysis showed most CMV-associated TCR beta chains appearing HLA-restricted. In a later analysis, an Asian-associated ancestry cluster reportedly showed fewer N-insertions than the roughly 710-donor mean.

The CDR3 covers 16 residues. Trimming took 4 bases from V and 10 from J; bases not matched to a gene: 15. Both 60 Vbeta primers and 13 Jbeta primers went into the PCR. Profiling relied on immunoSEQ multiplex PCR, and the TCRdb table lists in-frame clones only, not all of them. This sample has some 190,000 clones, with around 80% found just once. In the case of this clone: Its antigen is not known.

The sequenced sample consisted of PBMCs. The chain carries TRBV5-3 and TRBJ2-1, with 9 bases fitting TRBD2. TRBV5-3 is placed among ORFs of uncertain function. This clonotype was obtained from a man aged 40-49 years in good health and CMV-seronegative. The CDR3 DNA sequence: TGTGCCAGAAGCCCGGGAGCGGGGGGCCTCCCCCAAGAGCAGTTCTTC. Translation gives CARSPGAGGLPQEQFF.